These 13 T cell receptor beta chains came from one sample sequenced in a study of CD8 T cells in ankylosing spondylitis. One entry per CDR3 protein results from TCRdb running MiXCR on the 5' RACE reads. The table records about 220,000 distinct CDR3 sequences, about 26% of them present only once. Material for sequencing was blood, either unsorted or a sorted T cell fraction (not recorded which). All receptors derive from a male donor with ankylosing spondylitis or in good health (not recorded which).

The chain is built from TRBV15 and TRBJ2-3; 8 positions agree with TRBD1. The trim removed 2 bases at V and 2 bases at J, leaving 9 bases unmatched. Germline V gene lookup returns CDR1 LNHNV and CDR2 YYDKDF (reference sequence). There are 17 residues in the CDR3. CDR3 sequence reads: CATSRLLWTGNTDTQYF. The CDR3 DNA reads TGTGCCACCAGCAGACTACTATGGACAGGGAACACAGATACGCAGTATTTT.

The DNA for the CDR3 is TGTGCCAGCAGTCCAAGTTCGGGGGGATCCGGGGAGCTGTTTTTT. Protein product: CASSPSSGGSGELFF. This chain joins TRBV12-3 or TRBV12-4 and TRBJ2-2; 7 bases map to TRBD2. The CDR3 is made up of 15 amino acids. Trimming at V came to 5 bases and at J to 6 bases, leaving 9 bases not matched to a gene.

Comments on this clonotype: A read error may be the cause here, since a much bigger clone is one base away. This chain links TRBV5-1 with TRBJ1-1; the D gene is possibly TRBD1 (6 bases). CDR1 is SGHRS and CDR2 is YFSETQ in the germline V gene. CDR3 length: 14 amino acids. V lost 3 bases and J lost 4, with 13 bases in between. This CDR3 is CASSWDIAVTEAFF. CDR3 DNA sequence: TGCGCCAGCAGCTGGGACATCGCGGTCACTGAAGCTTTCTTT.

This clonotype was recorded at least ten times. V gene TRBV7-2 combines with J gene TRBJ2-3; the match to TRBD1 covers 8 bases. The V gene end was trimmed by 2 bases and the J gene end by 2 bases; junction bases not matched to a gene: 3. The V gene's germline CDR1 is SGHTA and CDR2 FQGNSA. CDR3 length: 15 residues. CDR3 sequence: CASSLSRGHTDTQYF. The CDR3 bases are TGTGCCAGCAGCTTAAGCAGGGGGCACACAGATACGCAGTATTTT.

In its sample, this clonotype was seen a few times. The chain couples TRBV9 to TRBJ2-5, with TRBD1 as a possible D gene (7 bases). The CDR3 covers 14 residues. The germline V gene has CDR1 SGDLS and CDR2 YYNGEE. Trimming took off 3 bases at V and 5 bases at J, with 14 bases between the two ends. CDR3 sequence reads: CASSASQGRETQYF. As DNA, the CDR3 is TGTGCCAGCAGCGCTTCACAGGGGAGGGAGACCCAGTACTTC.

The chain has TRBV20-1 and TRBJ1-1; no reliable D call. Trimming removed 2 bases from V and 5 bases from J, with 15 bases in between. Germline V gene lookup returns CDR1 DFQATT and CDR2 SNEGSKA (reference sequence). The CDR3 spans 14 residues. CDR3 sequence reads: CSARLKGRFTEAFF. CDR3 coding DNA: TGCAGTGCTAGATTGAAGGGAAGATTTACTGAAGCTTTCTTT.

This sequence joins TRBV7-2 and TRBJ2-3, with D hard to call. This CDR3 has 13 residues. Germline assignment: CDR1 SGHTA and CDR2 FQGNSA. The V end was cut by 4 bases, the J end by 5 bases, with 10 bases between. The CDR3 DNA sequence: TGTGCCAGCAGCTCGGAGTTTGTAGATACGCAGTATTTT. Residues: CASSSEFVDTQYF.

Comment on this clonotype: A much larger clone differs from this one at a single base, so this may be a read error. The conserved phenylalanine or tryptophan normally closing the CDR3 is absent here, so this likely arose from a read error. This chain's CDR3 is CASSSRTSGRPNEQFL. For the CDR3, the DNA is TGTGCCAGCAGTTCCAGGACTAGCGGGAGGCCCAATGAGCAGTTCTTA. The gene calls are TRBV12-3 or TRBV12-4 and TRBJ2-1, with TRBD2 matching 14 bases. V lost 4 bases and J lost 6; bases outside the gene matches: 5. CDR3 size: 16 residues.

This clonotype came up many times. CDR3 in DNA: TGCAGCGTTGCTACAGGGGGCTTCACTGAAGCTTTCTTT. It encodes CSVATGGFTEAFF. The V call is TRBV29-1, the J call TRBJ1-1, with 9 bases identical to TRBD1. The CDR3 length is 13 residues. Germline trimming cut 4 bases from V and 4 bases from J; bases unmatched to any gene: 4. CDR1 and CDR2 (germline): SQVTM, ANQGSEA.

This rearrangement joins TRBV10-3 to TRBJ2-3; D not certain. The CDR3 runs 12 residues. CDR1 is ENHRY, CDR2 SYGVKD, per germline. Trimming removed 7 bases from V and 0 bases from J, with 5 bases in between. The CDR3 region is CAIKNSTDTQYF. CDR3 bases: TGTGCCATCAAGAATAGCACAGATACGCAGTATTTT.

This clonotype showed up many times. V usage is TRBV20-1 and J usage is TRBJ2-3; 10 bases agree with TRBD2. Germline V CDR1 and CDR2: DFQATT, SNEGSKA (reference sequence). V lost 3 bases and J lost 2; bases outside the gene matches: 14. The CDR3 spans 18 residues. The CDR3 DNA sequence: TGCAGTGCTAGTTTCCCCCCGGGACTAGCGATTCTCACAGATACGCAGTATTTT. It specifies CSASFPPGLAILTDTQYF.

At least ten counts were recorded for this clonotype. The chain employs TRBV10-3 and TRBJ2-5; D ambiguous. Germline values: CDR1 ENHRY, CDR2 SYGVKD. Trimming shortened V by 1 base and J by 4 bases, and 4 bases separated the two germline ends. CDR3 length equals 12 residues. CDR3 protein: CAISEWGETQYF. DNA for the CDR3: TGTGCCATCAGTGAGTGGGGAGAGACCCAGTACTTC.

The CDR3 nucleotides read TGCAGTGCTCGAAATCCCGGGGGCGAGCAGTACTTC. It specifies CSARNPGGEQYF. The gene calls are TRBV20-1 and TRBJ2-7; maybe TRBD2 (6 bases). Germline V gives CDR1 DFQATT, CDR2 SNEGSKA (reference sequence). The CDR3 is made up of 12 amino acids. The V gene lost 5 bases and the J gene lost 6 bases, with 14 bases spanning the gap.